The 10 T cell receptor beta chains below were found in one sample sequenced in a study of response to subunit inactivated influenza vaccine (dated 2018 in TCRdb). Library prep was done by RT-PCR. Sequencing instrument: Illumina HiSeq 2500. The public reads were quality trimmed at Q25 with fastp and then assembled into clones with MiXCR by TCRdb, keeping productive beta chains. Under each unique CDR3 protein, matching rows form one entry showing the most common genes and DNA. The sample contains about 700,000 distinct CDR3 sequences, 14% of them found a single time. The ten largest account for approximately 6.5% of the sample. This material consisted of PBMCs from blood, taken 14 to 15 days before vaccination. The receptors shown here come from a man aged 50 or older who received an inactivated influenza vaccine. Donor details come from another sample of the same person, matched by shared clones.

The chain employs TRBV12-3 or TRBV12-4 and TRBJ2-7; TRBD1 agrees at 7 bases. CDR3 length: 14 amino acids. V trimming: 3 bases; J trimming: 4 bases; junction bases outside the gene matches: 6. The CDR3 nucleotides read TGTGCCAGCAGTTTGGGGGACAGCTTTTACGAGCAGTACTTC. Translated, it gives CASSLGDSFYEQYF.

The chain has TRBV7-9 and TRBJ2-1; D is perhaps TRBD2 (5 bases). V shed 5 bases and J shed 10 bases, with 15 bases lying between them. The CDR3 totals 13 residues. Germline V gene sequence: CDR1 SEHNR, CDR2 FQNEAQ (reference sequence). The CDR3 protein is CASSPAPSGEQFF. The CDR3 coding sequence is TGTGCCAGCAGCCCCGCGCCTTCGGGGGAGCAGTTCTTC.

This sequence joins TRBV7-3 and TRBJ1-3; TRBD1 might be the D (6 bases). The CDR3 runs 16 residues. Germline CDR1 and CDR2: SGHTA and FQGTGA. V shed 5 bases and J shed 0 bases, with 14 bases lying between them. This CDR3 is CASSPQPTGSGNTIYF. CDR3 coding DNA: TGTGCCAGCAGCCCCCAACCGACAGGCTCTGGAAACACCATATATTTT.

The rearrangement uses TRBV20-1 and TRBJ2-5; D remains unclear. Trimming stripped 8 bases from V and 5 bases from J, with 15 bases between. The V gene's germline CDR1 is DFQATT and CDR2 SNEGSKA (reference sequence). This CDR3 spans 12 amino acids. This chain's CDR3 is CSPYGARETQYF. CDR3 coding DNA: TGCAGTCCCTACGGAGCCCGGGAGACCCAGTACTTC.

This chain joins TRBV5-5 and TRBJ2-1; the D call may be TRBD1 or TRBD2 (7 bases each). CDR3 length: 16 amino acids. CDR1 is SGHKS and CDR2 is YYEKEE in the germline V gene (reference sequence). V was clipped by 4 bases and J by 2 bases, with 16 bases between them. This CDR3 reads CASSGRGGDAYNEQFF. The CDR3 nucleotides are TGTGCCAGCAGCGGCAGGGGGGGTGACGCCTACAATGAGCAGTTCTTC.

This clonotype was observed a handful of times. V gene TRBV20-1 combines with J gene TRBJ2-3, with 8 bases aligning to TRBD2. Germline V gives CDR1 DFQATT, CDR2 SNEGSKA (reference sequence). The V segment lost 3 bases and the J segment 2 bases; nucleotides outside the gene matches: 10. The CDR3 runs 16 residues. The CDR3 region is CSASREAGGITDTQYF. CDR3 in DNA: TGCAGTGCTAGTCGTGAGGCGGGGGGAATCACAGATACGCAGTATTTT.

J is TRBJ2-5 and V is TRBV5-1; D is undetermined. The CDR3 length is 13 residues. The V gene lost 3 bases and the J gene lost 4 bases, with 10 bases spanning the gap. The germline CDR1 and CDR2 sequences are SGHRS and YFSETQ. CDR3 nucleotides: TGCGCCAGCAGCTCCATTCCGTCAGAGACCCAGTACTTC. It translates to CASSSIPSETQYF.

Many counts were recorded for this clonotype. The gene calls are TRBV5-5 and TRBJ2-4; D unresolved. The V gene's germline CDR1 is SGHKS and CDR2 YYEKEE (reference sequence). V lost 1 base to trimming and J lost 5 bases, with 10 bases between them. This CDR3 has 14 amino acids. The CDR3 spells CASSLFPAENIQYF. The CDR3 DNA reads TGTGCCAGCAGCTTGTTTCCAGCTGAAAACATTCAGTACTTC.

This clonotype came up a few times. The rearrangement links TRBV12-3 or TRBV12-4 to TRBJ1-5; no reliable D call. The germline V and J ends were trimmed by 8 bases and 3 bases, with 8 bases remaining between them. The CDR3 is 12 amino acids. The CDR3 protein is CASRGPNQPQHF. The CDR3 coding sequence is TGTGCCAGCCGGGGTCCCAATCAGCCCCAGCATTTT.

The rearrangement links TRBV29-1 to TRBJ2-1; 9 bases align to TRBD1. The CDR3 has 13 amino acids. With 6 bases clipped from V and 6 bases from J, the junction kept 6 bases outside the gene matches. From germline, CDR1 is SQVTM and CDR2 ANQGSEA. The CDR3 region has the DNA TGCAGCGTCCGACAGGGGGGAATCAATGAGCAGTTCTTC. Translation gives CSVRQGGINEQFF.